A single T cell receptor beta chain is shown here with its context. Sequencing used immunoSEQ multiplex PCR; TCRdb keeps in-frame clones, though not all of them. The sample yields 150,000 to 200,000 clones, 86% seen once. This entry is derived from a study of cytomegalovirus exposure and HLA in healthy donors. The CDR3 totals 15 residues. Losses at the gene ends were 2 bases for V and 14 bases for J; bases not matched to a gene: 12. Germline CDR1 is SGHTS and CDR2 is YDEGEE. This TCR was sampled from a woman under 30 in good health and CMV-seronegative. Sequenced material: PBMCs. The chain has TRBV5-8 and TRBJ1-4, with 10 bases aligning to TRBD1. Here the CDR3 reads CASSLWRDRGRGLFF. The CDR3 DNA sequence: TGTGCCAGCAGCTTATGGAGGGACAGGGGACGTGGGCTGTTTTTT.